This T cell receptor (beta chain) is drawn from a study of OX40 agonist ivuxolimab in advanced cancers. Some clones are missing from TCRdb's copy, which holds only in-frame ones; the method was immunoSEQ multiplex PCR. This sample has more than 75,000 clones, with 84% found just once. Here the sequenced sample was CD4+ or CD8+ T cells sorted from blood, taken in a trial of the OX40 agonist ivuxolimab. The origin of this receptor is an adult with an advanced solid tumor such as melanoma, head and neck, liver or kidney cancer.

The CDR3 nucleotides read TGTGCCAGTAGTATAGAATCAGGGAATCAGCCCCAGCATTTT. Its translation is CASSIESGNQPQHF. This chain links TRBV19 with TRBJ1-5, with a possible D match to TRBD1 (5 bases). In germline, CDR1 is LNHDA, CDR2 SQIVND (reference sequence). The CDR3 runs to 14 residues. Deletions cut 0 bases from V and 4 bases from J, with 7 bases between.